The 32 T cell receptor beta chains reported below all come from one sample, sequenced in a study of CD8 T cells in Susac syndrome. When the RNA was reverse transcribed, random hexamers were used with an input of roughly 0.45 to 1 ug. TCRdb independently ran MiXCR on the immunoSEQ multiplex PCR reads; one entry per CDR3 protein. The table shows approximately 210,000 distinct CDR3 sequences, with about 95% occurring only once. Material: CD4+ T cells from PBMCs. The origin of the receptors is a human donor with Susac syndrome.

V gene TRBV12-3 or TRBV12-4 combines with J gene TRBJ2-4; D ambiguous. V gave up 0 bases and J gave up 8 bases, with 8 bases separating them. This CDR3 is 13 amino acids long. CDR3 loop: CASSLARTYIQYF. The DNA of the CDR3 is TGTGCCAGCAGTTTAGCCCGGACGTACATTCAGTACTTC.

CDR3 nucleotides: TGCGCCAGCAGCCAAGAAGGGCACGAGGACACCGGGGAGCTGTTTTTT. It encodes CASSQEGHEDTGELFF. The chain is built from TRBV4-3 and TRBJ2-2; D unresolved. Germline V CDR1 and CDR2: LGHNA, YSLEER. The ends were cut back, 0 bases at V and 3 bases at J, with 11 bases in the middle. This CDR3 comprises 16 residues.

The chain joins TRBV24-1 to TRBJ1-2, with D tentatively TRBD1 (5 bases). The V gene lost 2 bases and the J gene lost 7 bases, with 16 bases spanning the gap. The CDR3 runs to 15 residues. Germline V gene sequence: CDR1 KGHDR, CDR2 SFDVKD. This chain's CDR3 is CATSDSARDHPGYTF. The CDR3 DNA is TGTGCCACCAGTGATTCGGCCCGGGACCACCCTGGCTACACCTTC.

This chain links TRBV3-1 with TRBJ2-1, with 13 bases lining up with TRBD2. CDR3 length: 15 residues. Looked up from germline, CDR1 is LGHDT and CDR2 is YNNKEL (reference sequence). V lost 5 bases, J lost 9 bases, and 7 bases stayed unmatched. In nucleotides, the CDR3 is TGTGCCAGCAGCTTAAGGACTAGCGGGGGCACTGAGCAGTTCTTC. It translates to CASSLRTSGGTEQFF.

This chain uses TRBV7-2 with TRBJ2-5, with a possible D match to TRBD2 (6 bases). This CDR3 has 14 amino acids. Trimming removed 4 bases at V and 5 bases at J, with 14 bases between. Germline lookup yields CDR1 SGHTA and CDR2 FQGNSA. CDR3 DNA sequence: TGTGCCAGCAGCTCAGAGCTGGGGAGGGAGACCCAGTACTTC. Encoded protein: CASSSELGRETQYF.

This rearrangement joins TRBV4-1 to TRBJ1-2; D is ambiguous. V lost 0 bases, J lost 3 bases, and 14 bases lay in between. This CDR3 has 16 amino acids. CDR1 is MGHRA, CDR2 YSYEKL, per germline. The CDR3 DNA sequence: TGCGCCAGCAGCCAAGAAGGCGCCGCAGGTTACTATGGCTACACCTTC. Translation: CASSQEGAAGYYGYTF.

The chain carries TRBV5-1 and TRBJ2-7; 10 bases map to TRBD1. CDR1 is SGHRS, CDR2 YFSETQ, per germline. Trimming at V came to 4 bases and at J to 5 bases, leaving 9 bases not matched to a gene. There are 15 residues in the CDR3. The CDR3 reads CASSGLRDRGDEQYF. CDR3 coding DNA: TGCGCCAGCAGCGGGCTTCGGGACAGGGGCGACGAGCAGTACTTC.

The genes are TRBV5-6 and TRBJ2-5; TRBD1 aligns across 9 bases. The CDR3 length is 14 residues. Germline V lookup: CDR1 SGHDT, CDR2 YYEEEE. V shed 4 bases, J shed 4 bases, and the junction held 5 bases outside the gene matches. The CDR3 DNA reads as TGTGCCAGCAGCCCGATGGGACAGGGAGAGACCCAGTACTTC. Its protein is CASSPMGQGETQYF.

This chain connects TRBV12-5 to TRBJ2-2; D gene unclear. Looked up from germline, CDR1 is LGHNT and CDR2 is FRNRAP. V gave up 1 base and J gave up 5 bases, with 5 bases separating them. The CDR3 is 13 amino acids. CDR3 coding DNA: TGTGCTAGTGGTTTGGACCAGACCGGGGAGCTGTTTTTT. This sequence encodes CASGLDQTGELFF.

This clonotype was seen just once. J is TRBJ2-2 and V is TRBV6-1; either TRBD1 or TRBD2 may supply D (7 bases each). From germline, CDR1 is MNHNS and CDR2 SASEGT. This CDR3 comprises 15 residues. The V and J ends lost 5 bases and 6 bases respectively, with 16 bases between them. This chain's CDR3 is CASSFGGQGAGELFF. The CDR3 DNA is TGTGCCAGCAGTTTCGGGGGGCAGGGGGCCGGGGAGCTGTTTTTT.

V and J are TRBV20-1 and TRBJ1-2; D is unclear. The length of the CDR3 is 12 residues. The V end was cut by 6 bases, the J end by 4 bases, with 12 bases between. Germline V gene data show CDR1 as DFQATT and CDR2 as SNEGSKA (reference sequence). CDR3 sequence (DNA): TGCAGTGCGTGGAAGGGAACCTATGGCTACACCTTC. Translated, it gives CSAWKGTYGYTF.

CDR3: CASSFYRTAEREQYF. The DNA of the CDR3 is TGTGCCAGCAGCTTTTACCGGACAGCCGAGCGCGAGCAGTACTTC. The chain recombines TRBV11-1 with TRBJ2-7; weak D call: TRBD1 (6 bases). CDR3 size: 15 residues. V lost 3 bases to trimming and J lost 6 bases, with 18 bases between them. Germline V gene sequence: CDR1 SGHAT, CDR2 FQDESV (reference sequence).

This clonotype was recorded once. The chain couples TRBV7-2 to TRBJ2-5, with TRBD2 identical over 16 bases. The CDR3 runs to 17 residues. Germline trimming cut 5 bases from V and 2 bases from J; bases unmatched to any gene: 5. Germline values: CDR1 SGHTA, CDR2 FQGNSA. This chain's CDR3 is CASSKGLAGGTQETQYF. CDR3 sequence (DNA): TGTGCCAGCAGCAAGGGACTAGCGGGGGGGACTCAAGAGACCCAGTACTTC. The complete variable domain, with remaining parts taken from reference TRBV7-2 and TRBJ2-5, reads GAGVSQSPSNKVTEKGKDVELRCDPISGHTALYWYRQSLGQGLEFLIYFQGNSAPDKSGLPSDRFSAERTGGSVSTLTIQRTQQEDSAVYLCASSKGLAGGTQETQYFGPGTRLLVL.

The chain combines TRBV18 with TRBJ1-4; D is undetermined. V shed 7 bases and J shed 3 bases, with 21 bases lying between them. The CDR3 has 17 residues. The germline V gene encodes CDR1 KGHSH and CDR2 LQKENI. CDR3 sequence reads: CASFKDRAPGANEKLFF. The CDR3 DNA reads TGTGCCAGCTTCAAGGACCGGGCCCCAGGAGCTAATGAAAAACTGTTTTTT.

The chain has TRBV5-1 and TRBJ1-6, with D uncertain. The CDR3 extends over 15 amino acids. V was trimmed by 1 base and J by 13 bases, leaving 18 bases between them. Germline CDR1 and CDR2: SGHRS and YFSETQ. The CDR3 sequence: CASSLQTPALEPLHF. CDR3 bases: TGCGCCAGCAGCTTGCAGACGCCTGCCTTAGAGCCCCTCCACTTT.

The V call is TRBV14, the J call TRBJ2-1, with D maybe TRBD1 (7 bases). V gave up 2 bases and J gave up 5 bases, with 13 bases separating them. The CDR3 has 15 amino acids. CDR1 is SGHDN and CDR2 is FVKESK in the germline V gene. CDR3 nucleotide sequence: TGTGCCAGCAGCCAACTGGGCAGGGGGGACAATGAGCAGTTCTTC. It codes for CASSQLGRGDNEQFF. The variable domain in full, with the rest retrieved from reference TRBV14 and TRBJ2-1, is EAGVTQFPSHSVIEKGQTVTLRCDPISGHDNLYWYRRVMGKEIKFLLHFVKESKQDESGMPNNRFLAERTGGTYSTLKVQPAELEDSGVYFCASSQLGRGDNEQFFGPGTRLTVL.

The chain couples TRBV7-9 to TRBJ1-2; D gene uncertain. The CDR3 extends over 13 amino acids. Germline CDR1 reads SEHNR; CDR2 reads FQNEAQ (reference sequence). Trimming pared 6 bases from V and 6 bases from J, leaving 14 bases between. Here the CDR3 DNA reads TGTGCCAGCAGGAAAACAGAGGGCGATGGCTACACCTTC. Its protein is CASRKTEGDGYTF.

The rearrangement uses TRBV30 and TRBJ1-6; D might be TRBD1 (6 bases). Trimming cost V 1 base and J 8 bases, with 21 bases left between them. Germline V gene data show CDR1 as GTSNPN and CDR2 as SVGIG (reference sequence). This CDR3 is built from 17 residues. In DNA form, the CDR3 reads TGTGCCTGGAGTGAAGAACAGGGTTTCGGCTTCCATTCACCCCTCCACTTT. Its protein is CAWSEEQGFGFHSPLHF.

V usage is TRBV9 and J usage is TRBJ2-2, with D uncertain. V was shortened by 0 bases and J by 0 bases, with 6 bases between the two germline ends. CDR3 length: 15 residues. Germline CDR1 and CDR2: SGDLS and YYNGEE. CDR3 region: CASSVDTANTGELFF. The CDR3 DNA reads TGTGCCAGCAGCGTAGATACAGCGAACACCGGGGAGCTGTTTTTT.

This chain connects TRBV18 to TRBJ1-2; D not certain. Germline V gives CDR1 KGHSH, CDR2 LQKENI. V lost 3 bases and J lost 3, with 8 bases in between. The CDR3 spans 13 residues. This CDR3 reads CASSPHPDYGYTF. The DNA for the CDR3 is TGTGCCAGCTCACCTCACCCGGACTATGGCTACACCTTC.

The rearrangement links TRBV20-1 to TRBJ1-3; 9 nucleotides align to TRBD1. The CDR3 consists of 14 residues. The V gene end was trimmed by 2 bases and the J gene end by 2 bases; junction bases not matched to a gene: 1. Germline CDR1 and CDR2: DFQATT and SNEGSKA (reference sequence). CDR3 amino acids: CSARRDRAGNTIYF. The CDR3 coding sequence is TGCAGTGCTAGACGGGACAGGGCTGGAAACACCATATATTTT.

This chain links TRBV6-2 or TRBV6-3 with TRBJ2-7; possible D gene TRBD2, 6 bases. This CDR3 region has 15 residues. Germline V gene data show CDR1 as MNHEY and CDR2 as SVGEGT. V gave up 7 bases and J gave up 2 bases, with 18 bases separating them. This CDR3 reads CASTRGGEGTYEQYF. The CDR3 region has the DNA TGTGCCAGCACTCGAGGCGGGGAAGGGACCTACGAGCAGTACTTC.

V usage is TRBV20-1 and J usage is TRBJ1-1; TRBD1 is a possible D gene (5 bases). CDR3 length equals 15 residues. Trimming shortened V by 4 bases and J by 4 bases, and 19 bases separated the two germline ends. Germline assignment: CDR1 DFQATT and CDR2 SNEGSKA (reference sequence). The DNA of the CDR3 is TGCAGTGCTAAGGCAGGGATGGTCGACGGCACTGAAGCTTTCTTT. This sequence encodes CSAKAGMVDGTEAFF.

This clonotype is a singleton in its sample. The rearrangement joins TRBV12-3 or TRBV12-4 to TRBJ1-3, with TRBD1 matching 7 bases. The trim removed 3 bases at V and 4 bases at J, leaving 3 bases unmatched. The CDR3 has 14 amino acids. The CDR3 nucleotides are TGTGCCAGCAGTTTCCCGGGACAGGGAAACACCATATATTTT. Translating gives CASSFPGQGNTIYF.

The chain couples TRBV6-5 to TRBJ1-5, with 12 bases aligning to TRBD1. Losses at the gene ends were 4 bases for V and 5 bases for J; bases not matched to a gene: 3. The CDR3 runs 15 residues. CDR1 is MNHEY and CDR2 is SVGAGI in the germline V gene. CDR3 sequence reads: CASSSGTGGYQPQHF. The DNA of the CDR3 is TGTGCCAGCAGTTCCGGGACAGGGGGCTATCAGCCCCAGCATTTT.

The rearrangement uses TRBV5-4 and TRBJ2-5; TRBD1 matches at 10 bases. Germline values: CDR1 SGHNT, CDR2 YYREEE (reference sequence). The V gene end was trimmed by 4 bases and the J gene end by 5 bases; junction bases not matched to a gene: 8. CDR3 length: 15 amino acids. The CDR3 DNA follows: TGTGCCAGCAGCGTAGGACAGGGGGTGAGGGAGACCCAGTACTTC. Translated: CASSVGQGVRETQYF.

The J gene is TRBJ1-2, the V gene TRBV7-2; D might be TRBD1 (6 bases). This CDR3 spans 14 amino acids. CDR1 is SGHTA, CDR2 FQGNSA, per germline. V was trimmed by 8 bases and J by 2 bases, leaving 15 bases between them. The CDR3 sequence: CASHKGVPNYGYTF. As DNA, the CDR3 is TGTGCCAGCCATAAGGGGGTTCCCAACTATGGCTACACCTTC.

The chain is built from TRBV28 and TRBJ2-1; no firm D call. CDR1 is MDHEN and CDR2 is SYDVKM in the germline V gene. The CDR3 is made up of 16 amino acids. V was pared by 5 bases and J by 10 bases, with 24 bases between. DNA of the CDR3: TGTGCCAGCAGTCCACCTACAGCCAGTCTTAATCAAGAGCAGTTCTTC. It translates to CASSPPTASLNQEQFF.

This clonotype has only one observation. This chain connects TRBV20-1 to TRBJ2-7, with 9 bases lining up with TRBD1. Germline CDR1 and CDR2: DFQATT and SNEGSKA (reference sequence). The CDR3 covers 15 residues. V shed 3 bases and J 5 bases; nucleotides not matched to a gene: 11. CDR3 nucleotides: TGCAGTGCTAGGCCTCCGGGACAGGGTATCCACGAGCAGTACTTC. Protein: CSARPPGQGIHEQYF.

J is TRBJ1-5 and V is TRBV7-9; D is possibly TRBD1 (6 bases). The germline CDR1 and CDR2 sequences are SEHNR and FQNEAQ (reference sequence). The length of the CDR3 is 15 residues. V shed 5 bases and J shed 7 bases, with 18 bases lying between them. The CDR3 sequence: CASSVRQDERQPQHF. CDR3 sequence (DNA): TGTGCCAGCAGCGTTCGACAGGATGAACGACAGCCCCAGCATTTT.

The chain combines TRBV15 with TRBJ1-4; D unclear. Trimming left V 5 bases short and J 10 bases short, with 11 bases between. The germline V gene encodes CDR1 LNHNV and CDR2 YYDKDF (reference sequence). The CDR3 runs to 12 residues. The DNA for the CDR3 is TGTGCCACCAGCTTGGGTCCGAGAAAACTGTTTTTT. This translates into CATSLGPRKLFF.

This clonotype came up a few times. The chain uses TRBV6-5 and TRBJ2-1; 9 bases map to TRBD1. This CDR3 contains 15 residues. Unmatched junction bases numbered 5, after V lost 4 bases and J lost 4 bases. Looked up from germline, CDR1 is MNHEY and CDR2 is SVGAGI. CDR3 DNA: TGTGCCAGCAGTTCGACAGGGGGGGGGTACAATGAGCAGTTCTTC. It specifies CASSSTGGGYNEQFF.